The present T cell receptor beta chain was sequenced within a study of blood T cells in healthy people across ages. General study results and limits: As age increased, TCR beta diversity per million T cells fell in a roughly linear fashion. Researchers judged that diversity estimates from one million T cells fell short of true values.

Trimming removed 6 bases from V and 5 bases from J, with 13 bases in between. CDR3 length: 13 residues. CDR1 and CDR2 from the germline V gene are SGHTA and FQGNSA. Sample-barcoded 5' priming and a J-beta primer mix drove a second PCR of roughly 6 to 12 cycles. TCRdb re-called the 5' RACE reads through MiXCR, storing one row per CDR3 protein. This sample has hundreds of thousands of distinct CDR3 sequences, with around 48% found just once. As concerns this clonotype: Its specificity is not known.

The rearrangement links TRBV7-2 to TRBJ2-5; D possibly matches TRBD1 or TRBD2 (6 bases each). Source material: blood. The sequence was obtained from a man older than 75 in good health. The CDR3 sequence: CASSLRGLETQYF. Written as DNA, the CDR3 is TGTGCCAGCAGTTTACGGGGGCTCGAGACCCAGTACTTC.